A selection of T cell receptor beta chains follows, all from one sample in a study of cytomegalovirus exposure and HLA in healthy donors. This table comes from immunoSEQ multiplex PCR, and its TCRdb copy is limited to in-frame clones, with some not included. The data hold hundreds of thousands of clones, with roughly 89% observed a single time. The sample taken for sequencing was PBMCs. The receptors stem from a young woman in good health and CMV-seronegative. CDR3s include the opening cysteine and the closing phenylalanine or tryptophan. The D gene is left open where the match is weak. Size is stated for part of the rows, as once, few or many counts, or as a class when the clone is expanded.

d_call: TRBD1; clone_size: NA; j_call: TRBJ2-2; v_call: TRBV19; cdr3_nt: TGTGCCAGTAGTATGGGGGACAGAGAGACCGGGGAGCTGTTTTTT; cdr3_aa: CASSMGDRETGELFF
d_call: TRBD2; clone_size: NA; j_call: TRBJ2-4; v_call: TRBV7-7; cdr3_nt: TGTGCCAGCAGCAAAACTAGCGGGAGGGCCAAAAACATTCAGTACTTC; cdr3_aa: CASSKTSGRAKNIQYF
d_call: TRBD2; clone_size: NA; j_call: TRBJ2-7; v_call: TRBV10-2; cdr3_nt: TGCGCCAGCAGTCCAGCGGGACGTTACGAGCAGTACTTC; cdr3_aa: CASSPAGRYEQYF
d_call: TRBD2; clone_size: NA; j_call: TRBJ2-1; v_call: TRBV7-2; cdr3_nt: TGTGCCAGCAGCTTAATACTAGCGGGAGTGAACGAGCAGTTCTTC; cdr3_aa: CASSLILAGVNEQFF
d_call: TRBD1; clone_size: NA; j_call: TRBJ1-2; v_call: TRBV6-5; cdr3_nt: TGTGCCAGCAGTTACTACGTACAGGGGTTGAGGGGCTACACCTTC; cdr3_aa: CASSYYVQGLRGYTF
d_call: TRBD2; clone_size: NA; j_call: TRBJ2-3; v_call: TRBV6-4; cdr3_nt: TGTGCCAGCAGTGATAGTAGCGGGGGCACGGATACGCAGTATTTT; cdr3_aa: CASSDSSGGTDTQYF
d_call: TRBD1; clone_size: NA; j_call: TRBJ2-7; v_call: TRBV19; cdr3_nt: TGTGCCAGTAGCCGACAGGGCGAGAGATCCTACGAGCAGTACTTC; cdr3_aa: CASSRQGERSYEQYF
d_call: TRBD1; clone_size: once; j_call: TRBJ1-1; v_call: TRBV5-1; cdr3_nt: TGCGCCAGCAGCCGTGGACAGGGTCGAAACACTGAAGCTTTCTTT; cdr3_aa: CASSRGQGRNTEAFF
d_call: NA; clone_size: NA; j_call: TRBJ2-3; v_call: TRBV6-5; cdr3_nt: TGTGCCAGCGGTGCGGGGATCACAGATACGCAGTATTTT; cdr3_aa: CASGAGITDTQYF
d_call: TRBD1; clone_size: NA; j_call: TRBJ2-7; v_call: TRBV28; cdr3_nt: TGTGCCAGCAGTTACAGGGGGCCCTACGAGCAGTACTTC; cdr3_aa: CASSYRGPYEQYF
d_call: NA; clone_size: NA; j_call: TRBJ2-5; v_call: TRBV7-9; cdr3_nt: TGTGCCAGCAGCCTACCAGGGCCCGAAACGTGGGAGACCCAGTACTTC; cdr3_aa: CASSLPGPETWETQYF
d_call: NA; clone_size: NA; j_call: TRBJ2-7; v_call: TRBV2; cdr3_nt: TGTGCCAGCAGTTTGGTGCAGGGCGGCCACGAGCAGTACTTC; cdr3_aa: CASSLVQGGHEQYF
d_call: TRBD2; clone_size: NA; j_call: TRBJ2-1; v_call: TRBV19; cdr3_nt: TGTGCCAGTAGTCCAAAACTAGCGGGAGGACCTCAGAGCTCCTACAATGAGCAGTTCTTC; cdr3_aa: CASSPKLAGGPQSSYNEQFF
d_call: TRBD1; clone_size: NA; j_call: TRBJ1-4; v_call: TRBV11-2; cdr3_nt: TGTGCCAGCAGCTTGGAGGGGGCTTGGGAAAAACTGTTTTTT; cdr3_aa: CASSLEGAWEKLFF